The sequence of this T cell receptor (beta chain) was determined in a study of response to subunit inactivated influenza vaccine. The J segment lost 6 bases and the V segment lost 5 bases, leaving 6 bases of the junction unmatched. Germline V lookup: CDR1 LNHNV, CDR2 YYDKDF (reference sequence). This CDR3 is built from 15 residues. TCRdb itself ran the RT-PCR reads through MiXCR, one entry per CDR3 protein. This table has hundreds of thousands of distinct CDR3 sequences, about 18% appearing once. This TCR derives from a man in his forties or fifties who received an inactivated influenza vaccine. Specimen: PBMCs from blood, collected less than 6 days after vaccination. V usage is TRBV15 and J usage is TRBJ1-5; 11 bases are shared with TRBD1. The CDR3 nucleotides read TGTGCCACCAGCGAGGACAGGGGGCGAGGTCAGCCCCAGCATTTT. It translates to CATSEDRGRGQPQHF.